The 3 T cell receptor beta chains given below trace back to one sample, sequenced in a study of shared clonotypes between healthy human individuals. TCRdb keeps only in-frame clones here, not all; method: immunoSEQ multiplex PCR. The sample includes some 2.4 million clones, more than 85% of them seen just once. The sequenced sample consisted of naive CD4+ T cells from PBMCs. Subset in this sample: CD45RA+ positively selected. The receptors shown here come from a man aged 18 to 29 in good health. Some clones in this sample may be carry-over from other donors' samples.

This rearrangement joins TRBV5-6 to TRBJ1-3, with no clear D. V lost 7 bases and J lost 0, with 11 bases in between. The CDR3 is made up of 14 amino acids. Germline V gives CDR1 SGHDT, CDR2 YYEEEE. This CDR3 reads CASGGRSSGNTIYF. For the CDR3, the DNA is TGTGCCAGCGGCGGCCGAAGCTCTGGAAACACCATATATTTT.

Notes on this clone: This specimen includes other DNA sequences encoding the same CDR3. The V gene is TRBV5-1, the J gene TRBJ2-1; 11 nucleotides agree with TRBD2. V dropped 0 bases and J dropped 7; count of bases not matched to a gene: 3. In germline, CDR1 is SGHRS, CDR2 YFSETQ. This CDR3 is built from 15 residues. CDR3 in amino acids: CASSLELAGVNEQFF. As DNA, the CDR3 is TGCGCCAGCAGCTTGGAACTAGCGGGAGTAAATGAGCAGTTCTTC.

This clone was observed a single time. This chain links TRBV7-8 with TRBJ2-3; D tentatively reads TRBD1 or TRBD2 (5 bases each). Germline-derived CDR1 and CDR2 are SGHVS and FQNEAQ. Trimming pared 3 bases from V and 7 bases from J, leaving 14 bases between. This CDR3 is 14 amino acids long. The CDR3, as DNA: TGTGCCAGCAGCTTTGGGGGTTCGTCGTATACGCAGTATTTT. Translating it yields CASSFGGSSYTQYF.